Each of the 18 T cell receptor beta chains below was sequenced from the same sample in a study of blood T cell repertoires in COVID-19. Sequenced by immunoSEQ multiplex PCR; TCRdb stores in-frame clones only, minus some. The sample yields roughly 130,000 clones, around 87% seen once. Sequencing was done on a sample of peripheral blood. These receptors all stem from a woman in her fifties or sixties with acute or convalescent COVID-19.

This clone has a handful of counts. CDR3 in DNA: TGTGCCAGCAGCTTGTGGCTCAGGGAGGTTACAGATACGCAGTATTTT. Translation: CASSLWLREVTDTQYF. The V and J genes are TRBV5-6 and TRBJ2-3, with a possible D match to TRBD2 (6 bases). V dropped 1 base and J dropped 3 bases, with 15 bases sitting between them. The CDR3 length is 16 residues. Germline loops: CDR1 SGHDT, CDR2 YYEEEE.

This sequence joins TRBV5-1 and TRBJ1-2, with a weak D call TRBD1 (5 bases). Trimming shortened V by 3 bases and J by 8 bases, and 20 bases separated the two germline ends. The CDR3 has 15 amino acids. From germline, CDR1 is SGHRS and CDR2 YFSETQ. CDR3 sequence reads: CASSYAGTPGEGYTF. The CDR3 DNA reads TGCGCCAGCAGCTACGCCGGGACTCCAGGAGAGGGCTACACCTTC.

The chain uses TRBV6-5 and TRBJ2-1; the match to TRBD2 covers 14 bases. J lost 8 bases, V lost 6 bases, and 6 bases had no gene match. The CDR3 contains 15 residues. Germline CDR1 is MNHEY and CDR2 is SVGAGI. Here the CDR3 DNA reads TGTGCCAGCAGCGCGACTAGCGGGAGGGTGGATGAGCAGTTCTTC. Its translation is CASSATSGRVDEQFF.

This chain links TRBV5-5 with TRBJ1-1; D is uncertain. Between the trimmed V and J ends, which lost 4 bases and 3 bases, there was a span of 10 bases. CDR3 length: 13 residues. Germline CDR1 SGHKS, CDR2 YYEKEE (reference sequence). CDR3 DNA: TGTGCCAGCAGCCTCGGGGTTGACACTGAAGCTTTCTTT. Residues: CASSLGVDTEAFF.

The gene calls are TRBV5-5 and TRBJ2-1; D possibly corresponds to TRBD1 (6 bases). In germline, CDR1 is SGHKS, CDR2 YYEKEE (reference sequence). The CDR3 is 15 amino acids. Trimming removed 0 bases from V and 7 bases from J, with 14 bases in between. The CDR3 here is CASSLAPDRTNEQFF. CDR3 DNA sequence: TGTGCCAGCAGCTTGGCCCCGGACAGAACGAATGAGCAGTTCTTC. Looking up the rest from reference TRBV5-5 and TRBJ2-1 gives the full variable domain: DAGVTQSPTHLIKTRGQQVTLRCSPISGHKSVSWYQQVLGQGPQFIFQYYEKEERGRGNFPDRFSARQFPNYSSELNVNALLLGDSALYLCASSLAPDRTNEQFFGPGTRLTVL.

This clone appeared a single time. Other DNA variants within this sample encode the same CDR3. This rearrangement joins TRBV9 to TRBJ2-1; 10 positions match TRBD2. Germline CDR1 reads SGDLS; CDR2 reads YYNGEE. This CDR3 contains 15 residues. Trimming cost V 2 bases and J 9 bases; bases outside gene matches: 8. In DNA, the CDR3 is TGTGCCAGCAGCGTCGGGCTAGCGGGGGTGGGTGAGCAGTTCTTC. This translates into CASSVGLAGVGEQFF.

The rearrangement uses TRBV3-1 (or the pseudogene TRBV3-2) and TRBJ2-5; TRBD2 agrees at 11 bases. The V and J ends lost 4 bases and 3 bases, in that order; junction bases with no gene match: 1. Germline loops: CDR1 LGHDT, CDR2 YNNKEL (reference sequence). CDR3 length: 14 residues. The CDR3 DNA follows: TGTGCCAGCAGCCTAGCGGGAGGGGAAGAGACCCAGTACTTC. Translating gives CASSLAGGEETQYF.

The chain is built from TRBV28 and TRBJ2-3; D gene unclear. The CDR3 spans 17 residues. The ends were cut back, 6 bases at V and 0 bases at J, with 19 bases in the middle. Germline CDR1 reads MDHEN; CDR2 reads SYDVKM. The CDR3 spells CASSAPGPGESTDTQYF. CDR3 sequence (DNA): TGTGCCAGCAGCGCCCCTGGGCCCGGCGAGAGCACAGATACGCAGTATTTT.

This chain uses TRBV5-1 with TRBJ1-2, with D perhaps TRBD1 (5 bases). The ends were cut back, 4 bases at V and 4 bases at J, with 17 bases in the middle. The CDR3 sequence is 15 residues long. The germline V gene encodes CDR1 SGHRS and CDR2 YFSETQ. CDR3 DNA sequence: TGCGCCAGCAGCAACGGGGGAAATGTCGGCTATGGCTACACCTTC. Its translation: CASSNGGNVGYGYTF.

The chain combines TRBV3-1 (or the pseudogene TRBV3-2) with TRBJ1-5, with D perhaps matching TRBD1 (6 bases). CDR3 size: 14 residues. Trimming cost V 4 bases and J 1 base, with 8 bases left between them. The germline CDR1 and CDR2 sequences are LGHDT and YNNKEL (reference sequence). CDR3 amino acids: CASSRTGSNQPQHF. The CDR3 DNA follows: TGTGCCAGCAGCCGAACAGGGAGCAATCAGCCCCAGCATTTT.

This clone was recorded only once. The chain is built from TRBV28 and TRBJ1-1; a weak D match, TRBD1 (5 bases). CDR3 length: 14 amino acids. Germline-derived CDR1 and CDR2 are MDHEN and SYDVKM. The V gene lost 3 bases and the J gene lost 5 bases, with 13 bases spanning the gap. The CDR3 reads CASSFTGDFTEAFF. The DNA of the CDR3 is TGTGCCAGCAGTTTCACCGGGGACTTTACTGAAGCTTTCTTT. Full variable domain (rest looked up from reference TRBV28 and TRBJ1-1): DVKVTQSSRYLVKRTGEKVFLECVQDMDHENMFWYRQDPGLGLRLIYFSYDVKMKEKGDIPEGYSVSREKKERFSLILESASTNQTSMYLCASSFTGDFTEAFFGQGTRLTVV.

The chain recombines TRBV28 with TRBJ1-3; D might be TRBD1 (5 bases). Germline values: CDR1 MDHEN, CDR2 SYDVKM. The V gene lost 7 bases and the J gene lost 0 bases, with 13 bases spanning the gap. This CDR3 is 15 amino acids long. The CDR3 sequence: CASTEGVFSGNTIYF. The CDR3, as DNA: TGTGCCAGCACTGAAGGGGTTTTCTCTGGAAACACCATATATTTT.

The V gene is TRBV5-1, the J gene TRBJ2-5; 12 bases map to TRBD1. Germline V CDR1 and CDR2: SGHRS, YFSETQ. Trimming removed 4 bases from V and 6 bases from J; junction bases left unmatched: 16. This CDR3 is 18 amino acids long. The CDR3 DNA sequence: TGCGCCAGCAGCAGGGCGGGACAGGGGGCGCCGGGGACGCAGACCCAGTACTTC. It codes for CASSRAGQGAPGTQTQYF.

The CDR3 region has the DNA TGTGCCAGAAGCTCACGGTGTAGCGGGCCGGAGACCCAGTACTTC. Amino acid sequence: CARSSRCSGPETQYF. This chain links TRBV5-3 with TRBJ2-5, with TRBD2 matching 7 bases. TRBV5-3 is assigned to the ORF class and has an uncertain function. There are 15 residues in the CDR3. The ends lost 3 bases at V and 5 bases at J; junction bases unmatched: 10.

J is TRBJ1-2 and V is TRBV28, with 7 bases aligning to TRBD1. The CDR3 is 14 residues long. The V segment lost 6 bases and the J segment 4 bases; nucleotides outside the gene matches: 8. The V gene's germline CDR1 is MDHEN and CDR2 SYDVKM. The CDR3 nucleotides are TGTGCCAGCAGGGGATCGGGACAGTTCTATGGCTACACCTTC. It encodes CASRGSGQFYGYTF.

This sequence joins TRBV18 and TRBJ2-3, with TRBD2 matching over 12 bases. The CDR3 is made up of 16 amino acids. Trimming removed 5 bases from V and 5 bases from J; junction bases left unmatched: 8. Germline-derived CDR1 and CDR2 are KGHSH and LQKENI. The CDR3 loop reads CASSNLAGGPKDTQYF. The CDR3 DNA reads TGTGCCAGCTCAAACCTAGCGGGAGGGCCAAAAGATACGCAGTATTTT.

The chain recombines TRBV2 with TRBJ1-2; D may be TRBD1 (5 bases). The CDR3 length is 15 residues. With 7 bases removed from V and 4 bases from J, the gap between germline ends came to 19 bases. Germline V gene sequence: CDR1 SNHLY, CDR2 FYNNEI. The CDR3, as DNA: TGTGCCAGCACCGAAAGTCAGGGTCCACCCTATGGCTACACCTTC. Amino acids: CASTESQGPPYGYTF.

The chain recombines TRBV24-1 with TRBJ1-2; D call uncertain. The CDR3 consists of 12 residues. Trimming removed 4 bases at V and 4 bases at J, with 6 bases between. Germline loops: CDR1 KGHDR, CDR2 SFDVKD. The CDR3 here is CATSEAGYGYTF. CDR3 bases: TGTGCCACCAGTGAGGCAGGCTATGGCTACACCTTC.